A single T cell receptor beta chain is shown here with its context. Its antigen is still unknown. This sample was taken from a study of T cell repertoires and HLA-DP antigens. Untouched CD4+ T cells were isolated by negative selection, averaging about 98% purity. Untouched CD4+ T cells were bead-isolated from PBMC at around 98% purity. For pre-culture CD4+ samples, the target was 200,000 or so T cell genomes. Method: immunoSEQ multiplex PCR; TCRdb's copy keeps in-frame clones and lacks some. The sample carries about 89,000 clones, roughly nine tenths recorded once. Findings of the study overall: Clones undetected before culture averaged 36.3% against one allele and around 53% against the other.

CDR1 is LGHNA and CDR2 is YNFKEQ in the germline V gene. The trim removed 0 bases at V and 4 bases at J, leaving 8 bases unmatched. This CDR3 is 16 amino acids long. This receptor was obtained from a man in his fifties or sixties in good health and CMV-seronegative. The chain recombines TRBV4-2 with TRBJ1-1; 7 nucleotides match TRBD1. Material: CD4+ T cells from PBMCs. Written as DNA, the CDR3 is TGTGCCAGCAGCCAAGATAAAGGGACAGCGATCACTGAAGCTTTCTTT. It encodes CASSQDKGTAITEAFF.